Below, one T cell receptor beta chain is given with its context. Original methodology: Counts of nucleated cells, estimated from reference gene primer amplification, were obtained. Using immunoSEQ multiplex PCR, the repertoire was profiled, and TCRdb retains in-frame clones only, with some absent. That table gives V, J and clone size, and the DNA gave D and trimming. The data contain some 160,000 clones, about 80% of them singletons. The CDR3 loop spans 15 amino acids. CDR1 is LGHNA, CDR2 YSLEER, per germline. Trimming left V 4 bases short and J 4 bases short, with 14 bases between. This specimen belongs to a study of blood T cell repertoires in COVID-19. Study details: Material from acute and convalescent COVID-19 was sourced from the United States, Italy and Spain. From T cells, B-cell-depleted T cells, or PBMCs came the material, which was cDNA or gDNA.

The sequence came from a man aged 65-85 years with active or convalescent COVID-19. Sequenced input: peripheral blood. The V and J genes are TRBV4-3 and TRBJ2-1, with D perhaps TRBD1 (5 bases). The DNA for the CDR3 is TGCGCCAGCAGCCCCGGACATGAGTTGTACAATGAGCAGTTCTTC. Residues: CASSPGHELYNEQFF.